Presented here are 19 T cell receptor beta chains from one specimen sequenced in a study of T cell responses to AZD1222 COVID-19 vaccine. The data were produced by immunoSEQ multiplex PCR, yet TCRdb's version contains in-frame clones alone and is incomplete. The sample holds around 100,000 clones, around 89% seen once. The material was peripheral blood, obtained on day 0 of AZD1222 vaccination. These receptors all stem from an adult in good health.

V and J are TRBV4-1 and TRBJ2-4, with D possibly TRBD1 on 5 matching bases. Germline V gene lookup returns CDR1 MGHRA and CDR2 YSYEKL. This CDR3 has 18 residues. Trimming removed 1 base from V and 1 base from J, with 17 bases in between. CDR3 in DNA: TGCGCCAGCAGCCAAGGAATCCCAGGCTACAGGGCCAAAAACATTCAGTACTTC. Its protein is CASSQGIPGYRAKNIQYF.

The chain joins TRBV29-1 to TRBJ1-1; no reliable D call. The CDR3 contains 13 residues. The ends were cut back, 4 bases at V and 6 bases at J, with 15 bases in the middle. Germline CDR1 reads SQVTM; CDR2 reads ANQGSEA. The CDR3 DNA is TGCAGCGTTGTCAAGACCCAACGAGCTGAAGCTTTCTTT. It is translated as CSVVKTQRAEAFF.

This clone was detected only once. The chain is built from TRBV12-5 and TRBJ1-5, with 8 bases that match TRBD1. V lost 1 base, J lost 8 bases, and 1 base stayed unmatched. The germline V gene encodes CDR1 LGHNT and CDR2 FRNRAP. The CDR3 contains 13 residues. DNA for the CDR3: TGTGCTAGTGGTTTGGAGGACAGGGAGCCCCAGCATTTT. Protein product: CASGLEDREPQHF.

The chain combines TRBV5-1 with TRBJ1-1, with TRBD1 identical over 10 bases. Per the germline V gene, CDR1 is SGHRS and CDR2 is YFSETQ. The V gene end was trimmed by 2 bases and the J gene end by 4 bases; junction bases not matched to a gene: 2. The CDR3 sequence is 14 residues long. CDR3 nucleotides: TGCGCCAGCAGCTTTTGGACAGGGGGCACTGAAGCTTTCTTT. This translates into CASSFWTGGTEAFF. The complete variable domain, with remaining parts taken from reference TRBV5-1 and TRBJ1-1, reads KAGVTQTPRYLIKTRGQQVTLSCSPISGHRSVSWYQQTPGQGLQFLFEYFSETQRNKGNFPGRFSGRQFSNSRSEMNVSTLELGDSALYLCASSFWTGGTEAFFGQGTRLTVV.

V is TRBV10-3 and J is TRBJ1-2; unclear D gene. CDR3 length: 13 residues. V was shortened by 11 bases and J by 3 bases, with 16 bases between the two germline ends. CDR1 is ENHRY, CDR2 SYGVKD, per germline. The CDR3 sequence: CAAQDEIYYGYTF. The CDR3 bases are TGTGCCGCCCAAGACGAGATTTACTATGGCTACACCTTC.

V is TRBV25-1 and J is TRBJ1-6; perhaps TRBD1 as D (6 bases). Looked up from germline, CDR1 is MGHDK and CDR2 is SYGVNS. The CDR3 has 13 residues. Between the trimmed V and J ends, which lost 2 bases and 8 bases, there was a span of 7 bases. The CDR3 is CASSEQGHSPLHF. In DNA, the CDR3 is TGTGCCAGCAGTGAACAGGGGCATTCACCCCTCCACTTT.

The chain recombines TRBV18 with TRBJ1-4, with 8 bases lining up with TRBD1. This CDR3 contains 14 residues. CDR1 is KGHSH, CDR2 LQKENI, per germline. The V gene end was trimmed by 5 bases and the J gene end by 8 bases; junction bases not matched to a gene: 7. CDR3 in DNA: TGTGCCAGCTCAATGCAGGGGGCTTGGGAAAAACTGTTTTTT. As protein: CASSMQGAWEKLFF. Looking up the rest from reference TRBV18 and TRBJ1-4 gives the full variable domain: NAGVMQNPRHLVRRRGQEARLRCSPMKGHSHVYWYRQLPEEGLKFMVYLQKENIIDESGMPKERFSAEFPKEGPSILRIQQVVRGDSAAYFCASSMQGAWEKLFFGSGTQLSVL.

The chain couples TRBV11-2 to TRBJ1-4; perhaps TRBD1 as D (5 bases). The V gene lost 5 bases and the J gene lost 5 bases, with 15 bases spanning the gap. The CDR3 totals 15 residues. Germline CDR1 reads SGHAT; CDR2 reads FQNNGV. CDR3 bases: TGTGCCAGCAGCGACAGACCATTTCCCAATGAAAAACTGTTTTTT. Residues: CASSDRPFPNEKLFF. The full variable domain, rest sourced from reference TRBV11-2 and TRBJ1-4, is EAGVAQSPRYKIIEKRQSVAFWCNPISGHATLYWYQQILGQGPKLLIQFQNNGVVDDSQLPKDRFSAERLKGVDSTLKIQPAKLEDSAVYLCASSDRPFPNEKLFFGSGTQLSVL.

The chain links TRBV11-3 to TRBJ1-4; 7 nucleotides agree with TRBD1. The CDR3 runs to 18 residues. CDR1 and CDR2 from the germline V gene are SGHNT and YENEEA. The V and J ends lost 5 bases and 0 bases, in that order; junction bases with no gene match: 12. Here the CDR3 reads CASSEFPGQITTNEKLFF. For the CDR3, the DNA is TGTGCCAGCAGCGAATTCCCGGGACAGATTACAACTAATGAAAAACTGTTTTTT. Based on the CDR3 plus reference TRBV11-3 and TRBJ1-4, the full variable domain is EAGVVQSPRYKIIEKKQPVAFWCNPISGHNTLYWYLQNLGQGPELLIRYENEEAVDDSQLPKDRFSAERLKGVDSTLKIQPAELGDSAVYLCASSEFPGQITTNEKLFFGSGTQLSVL.

The V gene is TRBV28, the J gene TRBJ2-5; TRBD2 aligns across 10 bases. The germline V gene has CDR1 MDHEN and CDR2 SYDVKM. With V trimmed by 8 bases and J by 6 bases, 15 bases remained unmatched. The CDR3 totals 16 residues. The CDR3 region has the DNA TGTGCCAGCCGTTACGTCGGGCTAGCGGGAGTCAAGACCCAGTACTTC. This gives the protein CASRYVGLAGVKTQYF.

This clone appeared a few times. The chain joins TRBV18 to TRBJ2-2; D remains ambiguous. This CDR3 has 11 residues. Germline V gene sequence: CDR1 KGHSH, CDR2 LQKENI. The ends were cut back, 5 bases at V and 6 bases at J, with 4 bases in the middle. This CDR3 is CASSDAGELFF. Written as DNA, the CDR3 is TGTGCCAGCTCAGACGCCGGGGAGCTGTTTTTT.

This clone showed up just a few times. This chain uses TRBV5-4 with TRBJ1-6; 9 nucleotides line up with TRBD1. The germline CDR1 and CDR2 sequences are SGHNT and YYREEE (reference sequence). V lost 4 bases, J lost 10 bases, and 6 bases stayed unmatched. The CDR3 covers 14 residues. The CDR3 loop reads CASSPGQGGSPLHF. In nucleotides, the CDR3 is TGTGCCAGCAGCCCGGGACAGGGTGGATCACCCCTCCACTTT.

The chain employs TRBV6-5 and TRBJ2-5; 7 nucleotides agree with TRBD2. This CDR3 spans 14 amino acids. After removal of 2 bases from V and 3 bases from J, the junction contained 3 bases not matched to a gene. Germline V CDR1 and CDR2: MNHEY, SVGAGI. CDR3 nucleotides: TGTGCCAGCAGTTACAGGCGGGGGAAAGAGACCCAGTACTTC. Its protein is CASSYRRGKETQYF.

This chain joins TRBV10-3 and TRBJ1-6; D perhaps matches TRBD1 (6 bases). Germline loops: CDR1 ENHRY, CDR2 SYGVKD. Trimming removed 5 bases at V and 8 bases at J, with 13 bases between. There are 14 residues in the CDR3. The CDR3 bases are TGTGCCATCAGTTCTACAGGGATCGATTCACCCCTCCACTTT. Protein sequence: CAISSTGIDSPLHF.

This clone has just a few counts. The chain employs TRBV9 and TRBJ2-1; TRBD2 matches at 14 bases. This CDR3 is built from 16 residues. From germline, CDR1 is SGDLS and CDR2 YYNGEE. With 1 base clipped from V and 8 bases from J, the junction kept 5 bases outside the gene matches. CDR3 sequence reads: CASSVRGTSGSHEQFF. CDR3 nucleotide sequence: TGTGCCAGCAGCGTACGGGGGACTAGCGGGAGCCATGAGCAGTTCTTC. Full variable domain (rest looked up from reference TRBV9 and TRBJ2-1): DSGVTQTPKHLITATGQRVTLRCSPRSGDLSVYWYQQSLDQGLQFLIQYYNGEERAKGNILERFSAQQFPDLHSELNLSSLELGDSALYFCASSVRGTSGSHEQFFGPGTRLTVL.

The rearrangement links TRBV19 to TRBJ2-7; D might be TRBD2 (6 bases). The V gene's germline CDR1 is LNHDA and CDR2 SQIVND (reference sequence). This CDR3 comprises 15 residues. V lost 1 base and J 0 bases, leaving 10 bases between the germline ends. CDR3 amino acids: CASSIGGTGSYEQYF. The CDR3 DNA reads TGTGCCAGTAGTATAGGCGGGACTGGCTCCTACGAGCAGTACTTC. Variable domain in full (rest from reference TRBV19 and TRBJ2-7): DGGITQSPKYLFRKEGQNVTLSCEQNLNHDAMYWYRQDPGQGLRLIYYSQIVNDFQKGDIAEGYSVSREKKESFPLTVTSAQKNPTAFYLCASSIGGTGSYEQYFGPGTRLTVT.

This clone was counted between two and nine times. CDR3 coding DNA: TGTGCCAGCTCCTTGGGGTCCGGGTTAAAGGGCTACACCTTC. The encoded protein is CASSLGSGLKGYTF. The chain recombines TRBV6-5 with TRBJ1-2; D unresolved. The CDR3 has 14 residues. Germline loops: CDR1 MNHEY, CDR2 SVGAGI. V was clipped by 8 bases and J by 8 bases, with 21 bases between them.

The chain recombines TRBV2 with TRBJ2-1, with D unclear. The germline gives CDR1 SNHLY, CDR2 FYNNEI. The CDR3 has 13 residues. Trimming stripped 7 bases from V and 4 bases from J, with 11 bases between. The chain's CDR3 is CASTVRLYNEQFF. DNA of the CDR3: TGTGCCAGCACAGTTAGGTTGTACAATGAGCAGTTCTTC.

V gene TRBV7-9 combines with J gene TRBJ2-3; D is ambiguous. This CDR3 spans 13 amino acids. V was shortened by 0 bases and J by 6 bases, with 7 bases between the two germline ends. CDR1 and CDR2 from the germline V gene are SEHNR and FQNEAQ (reference sequence). The CDR3 sequence is CASSLAGRDTQYF. CDR3 DNA sequence: TGTGCCAGCAGCTTAGCGGGAAGGGATACGCAGTATTTT.